The rows below give T cell receptor beta chains drawn from one sample of a study of cytotoxic CD8 clonotypes in ibrutinib-treated CLL. The data were produced by immunoSEQ multiplex PCR, yet TCRdb's version contains in-frame clones alone and is incomplete. The sample has approximately 300,000 clones, about 80% seen once. Sequences were derived from PBMCs, sampled before ibrutinib treatment. These receptors were obtained from a human donor with chronic lymphocytic leukemia. The CDR3 runs from the conserved cysteine through the conserved F or W. Fields, in order: clone size, J gene, D gene, V gene, CDR3 DNA, CDR3 protein. The D gene is left open where the match is weak. Clone size appears in some rows only: once, few, many, or a class for an expanded clone.

>NA|TRBJ2-2|TRBD1|TRBV15
TGTGCCACCAGCAGAGCAGACAGGGGCACCGGGGAGCTGTTTTTT
CATSRADRGTGELFF
>NA|TRBJ2-1|TRBD2|TRBV9
TGTGCCAGCAGCGTAGGGGCTAGCGGGAGACCGGCCTACAATGAGCAGTTCTTC
CASSVGASGRPAYNEQFF
>NA|TRBJ1-2|TRBD1|TRBV29-1
TGCAGCGTCCCGGGACAGATCTATGGCTACACCTTC
CSVPGQIYGYTF
>few|TRBJ1-1|NA|TRBV7-2
TGTGCCAGCAGCTTAGCCCGGGGGACTGAAGCTTTCTTT
CASSLARGTEAFF
>NA|TRBJ2-1|TRBD2|TRBV5-6
TGTGCCAGCAGTCTTAGCGGGAGGGGTGAGCAGTTCTTC
CASSLSGRGEQFF
>NA|TRBJ2-5|NA|TRBV28
TGTGCCAGCAGTTTAGGACTTATCCAAGAGACCCAGTACTTC
CASSLGLIQETQYF
>NA|TRBJ2-3|NA|TRBV7-3
TGTGCCAGCAGCTCTAGCCGCAGCACAGATACGCAGTATTTT
CASSSSRSTDTQYF
>NA|TRBJ2-7|NA|TRBV7-9
TGTGCCAGCAGCTTAGAGATTGGCGGAGGGAGCTCCTACGAGCAGTACTTC
CASSLEIGGGSSYEQYF
>NA|TRBJ2-1|NA|TRBV1
TGCACCAGCAGCCCCCGGGGTAGCGGCTCGCGAATTACCTACAATGAGCAGTTCTTC
CTSSPRGSGSRITYNEQFF
>NA|TRBJ2-3|NA|TRBV29-1
TGCAGCGTTGAAGACCCCCTAGCGTTCGGTACGCAGTATTTT
CSVEDPLAFGTQYF
>NA|TRBJ2-7|NA|TRBV28
TGTGCCAGCAAAGGAGCAGCCGCCCTCTACGAGCAGTACTTC
CASKGAAALYEQYF
>few|TRBJ2-5|NA|TRBV25-1
TGTGCCTTTGAGACCCAGTACTTC
CAFETQYF
>NA|TRBJ1-1|NA|TRBV30
TGTGCCTGGACCCGGGCCTCAACTGAAGCTTTCTTT
CAWTRASTEAFF
>NA|TRBJ2-5|NA|TRBV19
TGTGCCAGTAGTCTGGGGACGGTAGGGAGAGAGACCCAGTACTTC
CASSLGTVGRETQYF
>NA|TRBJ2-7|TRBD2|TRBV2
TGTGCCAGCAGTGAAACTCCCTCGACTAGCGCCTACGAGCAGTACTTC
CASSETPSTSAYEQYF
>NA|TRBJ2-2|TRBD2|TRBV10-3
TGTGCCATCAGTGAGGGAGGGAGGGCCCTCGGGGAGCTGTTTTTT
CAISEGGRALGELFF
>NA|TRBJ2-7|NA|TRBV20-1
TGCGGTCTGACAGCTTCCTACGAGCAGTACTTC
CGLTASYEQYF
>NA|TRBJ1-1|NA|TRBV28
TGTGCCAGCAGTATCATGGGTCGGATGAACACTGAAGCTTTCTTT
CASSIMGRMNTEAFF
>NA|TRBJ2-1|TRBD2|TRBV19
TGTGCCAGTACACTAGCGGGAGCCAATGAGCAGTTCTTC
CASTLAGANEQFF
>NA|TRBJ1-2|NA|TRBV27
TGTGCCAGCAGTCCCAGGGTGGCAGGATATGGCTACACCTTC
CASSPRVAGYGYTF
>once|TRBJ1-2|NA|TRBV6-8
TGTGGACTACAACTGGATGGCTACACCTTC
CGLQLDGYTF
>NA|TRBJ2-6|TRBD1|TRBV9
TGTGCCAGCAGCCATACGACAGGGAAGCACTCTGGGGCCAACGTCCTGACTTTC
CASSHTTGKHSGANVLTF
>NA|TRBJ1-1|NA|TRBV7-9
TGTGCCAGCAGCTTATCAGGGGCGAGGAACACTGAAGCTTTCTTT
CASSLSGARNTEAFF
>NA|TRBJ1-2|TRBD1|TRBV5-1
TGCGCCAGCAGCCCAACCGGGACAGGGGCTCTAACCTTC
CASSPTGTGALTF
>NA|TRBJ2-2|NA|TRBV9
TGTGCCAGCAGCGTACAAAGGGACACCTACACCGGGGAGCTGTTTTTT
CASSVQRDTYTGELFF
>NA|TRBJ1-2|NA|TRBV4-3
TGCGCCAGCAGCCAAGATCGCCGCAGGCCTCCTTGGGGCTACACCTTC
CASSQDRRRPPWGYTF
>NA|TRBJ2-3|TRBD1|TRBV9
TGTGCCAGCAGACCCCAGGGGGCTGGCACAGATACGCAGTATTTT
CASRPQGAGTDTQYF
>NA|TRBJ1-2|NA|TRBV5-6
TGTGCCAGCAGCTCCCCTTCCTATGGCTACACCTTC
CASSSPSYGYTF
>NA|TRBJ2-3|NA|TRBV7-6
TGTGCCAGCAGCTTAGAAACATCGATTTTCACAGATACGCAGTATTTT
CASSLETSIFTDTQYF
>NA|TRBJ2-2|NA|TRBV30
TGTGCCTGGAGTGTACTCCATGACACCGGGGAGCTGTTTTTT
CAWSVLHDTGELFF
>few|TRBJ2-7|TRBD2|TRBV4-1
TGCGCCAGCAGCCCCGTAACCTTAGCGGGAGGGCCCCACGAGCAGTACTTC
CASSPVTLAGGPHEQYF
>few|TRBJ2-7|TRBD1|TRBV11-2
TGTGCCAGCAGCGTCGGTTTCCGGGACAGGCCCTACGAGCAGTACTTC
CASSVGFRDRPYEQYF
>NA|TRBJ1-1|NA|TRBV11-2
TGTGCCAGCAGCTTCGGTTTAGGGTCGAGGACTGAAGCTTTCTTT
CASSFGLGSRTEAFF
>few|TRBJ2-7|NA|TRBV30
TGTGCCTGGACGGGACACCCACACTACGAGCAGTACTTC
CAWTGHPHYEQYF
>NA|TRBJ2-7|TRBD1|TRBV7-9
TGTGCCAGCAGCCAAAGGTGGGACAGGGCTTTCAACGAGCAGTACTTC
CASSQRWDRAFNEQYF
>once|TRBJ2-1|TRBD2|TRBV7-2
TGTGCCAGCAGCTTAAGTTCTCTACTAGCGGAATACTCCTACAATGAGCAGTTCTTC
CASSLSSLLAEYSYNEQFF
>NA|TRBJ2-3|NA|TRBV25-1
TGTGCCAGCAGTGATGGAGGGGCCTCCGGGGGTTTTACGCAGTATTTT
CASSDGGASGGFTQYF
>NA|TRBJ1-2|NA|TRBV15
TGTGCCACCAGCAGACCTTATGATCCCAACTATGGCTACACCTTC
CATSRPYDPNYGYTF
>NA|TRBJ1-2|TRBD1|TRBV6-5
TGTGCCAGCAGTTACTCTGGGACAGGACACTATGGCTACACCTTC
CASSYSGTGHYGYTF
>NA|TRBJ2-2|NA|TRBV7-2
TGTGCCAGCAGCTCGACACTGAACACCGGGGAGCTGTTTTTT
CASSSTLNTGELFF